The 21 T cell receptor beta chains presented below share a single source sample, sequenced in a study of blood T cell repertoires in COVID-19. This table comes from immunoSEQ multiplex PCR, and its TCRdb copy is limited to in-frame clones, with some not included. The table has about 46,000 clones, 70% to 90% seen once. The specimen was peripheral blood. The receptors were gathered from a human donor in a cohort sampled during active COVID-19. The donor label of this sample is uncertain.

This clone occurred a few times. This chain uses TRBV7-2 with TRBJ1-1, with 7 nucleotides matching TRBD1. J gave up 4 bases and V 4 bases, and 9 bases lay outside the gene matches. The CDR3 consists of 15 residues. Germline assignment: CDR1 SGHTA and CDR2 FQGNSA. CDR3 amino acids: CASSSKQGIGTEAFF. The DNA of the CDR3 is TGTGCCAGCAGCTCAAAACAGGGGATTGGCACTGAAGCTTTCTTT. Complete variable domain (other parts from reference TRBV7-2 and TRBJ1-1): GAGVSQSPSNKVTEKGKDVELRCDPISGHTALYWYRQSLGQGLEFLIYFQGNSAPDKSGLPSDRFSAERTGGSVSTLTIQRTQQEDSAVYLCASSSKQGIGTEAFFGQGTRLTVV.

The chain joins TRBV20-1 to TRBJ2-1, with D tentatively TRBD2 (7 bases). Deletions cut 3 bases from V and 6 bases from J, with 18 bases between. The CDR3 spans 15 residues. Germline V gene data show CDR1 as DFQATT and CDR2 as SNEGSKA (reference sequence). CDR3 coding DNA: TGCAGTGCTAGTCAAAGAGGGGGGGCCTTCAATGAGCAGTTCTTC. Protein product: CSASQRGGAFNEQFF.

The chain links TRBV11-2 to TRBJ2-3, with a possible D match to TRBD2 (6 bases). CDR1 is SGHAT, CDR2 FQNNGV, per germline. The CDR3 totals 15 residues. With 5 bases removed from V and 2 bases from J, the gap between germline ends came to 14 bases. The CDR3 coding sequence is TGTGCCAGCAGCGTCGAGGACTACAACACAGATACGCAGTATTTT. It yields the protein CASSVEDYNTDTQYF.

V is TRBV10-3 and J is TRBJ2-2; 9 nucleotides match TRBD1. Germline V gene sequence: CDR1 ENHRY, CDR2 SYGVKD. V lost 6 bases and J lost 6; bases outside the gene matches: 11. CDR3 length: 16 residues. CDR3 in DNA: TGTGCCATCAGCAAGGACAGGGGACGGGGGTCCGGGGAGCTGTTTTTT. Its protein product is CAISKDRGRGSGELFF.

This chain joins TRBV7-3 and TRBJ2-3; possibly TRBD1 for D (5 bases). CDR3 length: 16 residues. In germline, CDR1 is SGHTA, CDR2 FQGTGA. Trimming took off 5 bases at V and 4 bases at J, with 19 bases between the two ends. CDR3 nucleotide sequence: TGTGCCAGCAGCGGAACTCCCTACAAGGGGTCAGATACGCAGTATTTT. Translation: CASSGTPYKGSDTQYF.

The chain combines TRBV5-1 with TRBJ2-2; D is unclear. This CDR3 region has 13 residues. CDR1 and CDR2 from the germline V gene are SGHRS and YFSETQ. Trimming removed 0 bases at V and 6 bases at J, with 6 bases between. CDR3 amino acids: CASSLDLPGELFF. The CDR3 bases are TGCGCCAGCAGCTTGGATCTTCCCGGGGAGCTGTTTTTT.

The rearrangement uses TRBV10-3 and TRBJ1-2, with unresolved D. V shed 3 bases and J shed 3 bases, with 5 bases lying between them. The germline CDR1 and CDR2 sequences are ENHRY and SYGVKD. The CDR3 has 12 amino acids. In DNA, the CDR3 is TGTGCCATCAGTGATAGCTACTATGGCTACACCTTC. Translation: CAISDSYYGYTF.

This chain uses TRBV7-8 with TRBJ2-2, with 7 bases fitting TRBD2. The CDR3 has 16 residues. Germline CDR1 and CDR2: SGHVS and FQNEAQ. V was pared by 1 base and J by 4 bases, with 6 bases of the junction left unmatched. The CDR3 here is CASSLVGGGGTGELFF. The CDR3 region has the DNA TGTGCCAGCAGCTTAGTGGGCGGGGGTGGCACCGGGGAGCTGTTTTTT.

This chain connects TRBV29-1 to TRBJ1-4; 11 nucleotides agree with TRBD1. V shed 7 bases and J 7 bases; nucleotides not matched to a gene: 8. Germline V gene data show CDR1 as SQVTM and CDR2 as ANQGSEA. This CDR3 is 14 amino acids long. CDR3 region: CSATTGTGGEKLFF. CDR3 DNA sequence: TGCAGCGCAACTACCGGGACAGGGGGTGAAAAACTGTTTTTT.

The chain couples TRBV29-1 to TRBJ1-6, with 7 bases lining up with TRBD1. The CDR3 extends over 12 amino acids. After removal of 7 bases from V and 10 bases from J, the junction contained 7 bases not matched to a gene. CDR1 and CDR2 from the germline V gene are SQVTM and ANQGSEA. In DNA form, the CDR3 reads TGCAGCGCCAGGGACAGTGGGTCACCCCTCCACTTT. Protein sequence: CSARDSGSPLHF.

The V gene is TRBV3-1 (or the pseudogene TRBV3-2), the J gene TRBJ1-2, with TRBD1 as a possible D gene (6 bases). CDR3 length: 13 amino acids. Trimming took off 4 bases at V and 2 bases at J, with 8 bases between the two ends. Looked up from germline, CDR1 is LGHDT and CDR2 is YNNKEL (reference sequence). The CDR3 nucleotides are TGTGCCAGCAGCCTACAGGGAAACTATGGCTACACCTTC. This translates into CASSLQGNYGYTF.

The CDR3 coding sequence is TGCGCCAGCAGCCCGGGACAGTTGATGCCCACTGAAGCTTTCTTT. Its translation: CASSPGQLMPTEAFF. The V and J genes are TRBV5-1 and TRBJ1-1, with 7 bases aligning to TRBD1. V lost 4 bases, J lost 4 bases, and 10 bases stayed unmatched. The CDR3 is made up of 15 amino acids. The germline gives CDR1 SGHRS, CDR2 YFSETQ.

The chain links TRBV20-1 to TRBJ1-1; D is uncertain. There are 11 residues in the CDR3. Looked up from germline, CDR1 is DFQATT and CDR2 is SNEGSKA (reference sequence). The CDR3 here is CRETSNTEAFF. DNA for the CDR3: TGCAGGGAGACCAGTAACACTGAAGCTTTCTTT.

The V gene is TRBV12-3 or TRBV12-4, the J gene TRBJ2-3, with D uncertain. Between the trimmed V and J ends, which lost 3 bases and 3 bases, there was a span of 7 bases. This CDR3 has 13 amino acids. The DNA for the CDR3 is TGTGCCAGCAGTTTTTCAGTGACAGATACGCAGTATTTT. It codes for CASSFSVTDTQYF.

V gene TRBV7-3 combines with J gene TRBJ1-6, with TRBD1 identical over 7 bases. The germline gives CDR1 SGHTA, CDR2 FQGTGA. Losses at the gene ends were 3 bases for V and 10 bases for J; bases not matched to a gene: 6. This CDR3 is 14 amino acids long. CDR3: CASSLSGGRSPLHF. The CDR3 DNA reads as TGTGCCAGCAGCTTGTCAGGGGGTAGGTCACCCCTCCACTTT. The full variable domain, with the rest looked up from reference TRBV7-3 and TRBJ1-6, is GAGVSQTPSNKVTEKGKYVELRCDPISGHTALYWYRQSLGQGPEFLIYFQGTGAADDSGLPNDRFFAVRPEGSVSTLKIQRTERGDSAVYLCASSLSGGRSPLHFGNGTRLTVT.

This chain uses TRBV20-1 with TRBJ1-2; D is unclear. From germline, CDR1 is DFQATT and CDR2 SNEGSKA (reference sequence). CDR3 length: 9 amino acids. In nucleotides, the CDR3 is TGCAGGGAGGGATATGGCTACACCTTC. It specifies CREGYGYTF.

The gene calls are TRBV6-5 and TRBJ2-7, with 8 bases identical to TRBD2. This CDR3 has 14 amino acids. Trimming took 2 bases from V and 6 from J; bases not matched to a gene: 6. The germline V gene encodes CDR1 MNHEY and CDR2 SVGAGI. CDR3 nucleotide sequence: TGTGCCAGCAGTTACGGGACTAGAGTCTCCGAGCAGTACTTC. This sequence encodes CASSYGTRVSEQYF.

The chain combines TRBV19 with TRBJ1-2; the match to TRBD1 covers 9 bases. J was trimmed by 8 bases and V by 1 base; bases with no gene match: 2. Per germline, CDR1 LNHDA and CDR2 SQIVND (reference sequence). The CDR3 sequence is 13 residues long. The CDR3 nucleotides read TGTGCCAGTAGTATAGGGACAGGGGACGGCTACACCTTC. The encoded protein is CASSIGTGDGYTF.

The V call is TRBV14, the J call TRBJ2-6; TRBD2 agrees at 8 bases. CDR3 length equals 18 residues. Germline trimming cut 4 bases from V and 4 bases from J; bases unmatched to any gene: 12. Germline V CDR1 and CDR2: SGHDN, FVKESK. CDR3 bases: TGTGCCAGCAGCCCCTTGTCCGGGGGGGCCGCCGGGGCCAACGTCCTGACTTTC. This translates into CASSPLSGGAAGANVLTF.

The chain couples TRBV9 to TRBJ2-1, with 9 bases fitting TRBD1. Germline V gene data show CDR1 as SGDLS and CDR2 as YYNGEE. V lost 0 bases to trimming and J lost 5 bases; unmatched junction nucleotides: 6. The CDR3 length is 16 residues. CDR3 coding DNA: TGTGCCAGCAGCGTAGCTACCCGGACAGGGGACAATGAGCAGTTCTTC. This gives the protein CASSVATRTGDNEQFF.

The chain couples TRBV7-9 to TRBJ1-3, with 9 bases fitting TRBD1. Germline loops: CDR1 SEHNR, CDR2 FQNEAQ (reference sequence). CDR3 length: 15 residues. Trimming cost V 4 bases and J 2 bases; bases outside gene matches: 3. CDR3 DNA sequence: TGTGCCAGCAGCTATACAGGGGGCCCTGGAAACACCATATATTTT. Protein product: CASSYTGGPGNTIYF.